This TCR beta chain originates from a study of molecular identifiers for immune sequencing clone quantification. Study summary: Replicate experiments divided RNA from about 19,000 or 110,000 naive CD8 cells into five parts and sequenced four. General observations from the study: In naive cells, under 1% of molecules belonged to clones above 20 RNA copies, against over 99% in effector cells.

TCRdb re-derived calls from the PCR reads in MiXCR, one entry per CDR3 protein. The repertoire consists of about 640,000 distinct CDR3 sequences, with less than 20% occurring once and the leading ten covering 0.85% to 0.9%. In this sample, this clonotype turned up many times. Its specificity is unknown. This clonotype originated in a human donor in good health. Some libraries in this study had Jurkat cell RNA spiked in. Sequenced material: naive CD8+ T cells from blood, with Jurkat cell RNA spiked in. This sample's subset: FACS-sorted CD8+CD4-CCR7+CD45RA+ naive T cells.

CDR3 protein: CASSQDTGSSGNTIYF. CDR3 bases: TGCGCCAGCAGCCAAGATACGGGGAGCTCTGGAAACACCATATATTTT. This sequence joins TRBV4-3 and TRBJ1-3; D uncertain. The CDR3 covers 16 residues. Germline loops: CDR1 LGHNA, CDR2 YSLEER. The V gene lost 0 bases and the J gene lost 0 bases, with 9 bases spanning the gap.